This passage covers 21 T cell receptor beta chains from one sample sequenced in a study of shared clonotypes between healthy human individuals. Clones were read by immunoSEQ multiplex PCR, and TCRdb kept only the in-frame ones, dropping some. The sample includes 470,000 or so clones, about 72% of them seen just once. Sequenced: PBMCs. Receptors originate from a woman between 35 and 50 years old in good health. Some clones in this sample may be carry-over from other donors' samples.

The rearrangement joins TRBV10-3 to TRBJ1-4, with unresolved D. V was trimmed by 6 bases and J by 7 bases, leaving 18 bases between them. CDR1 is ENHRY, CDR2 SYGVKD, per germline. The CDR3 is 15 residues long. The CDR3 protein is CAISGEGLMGEKLFF. For the CDR3, the DNA is TGTGCCATCAGCGGGGAAGGCCTCATGGGTGAAAAACTGTTTTTT.

About this clone: This sequence is one base from a far larger clone and is likely a read error. The V gene is TRBV5-1, the J gene TRBJ1-1, with unresolved D. The CDR3 spans 15 residues. With 8 bases removed from V and 4 bases from J, the gap between germline ends came to 21 bases. The germline gives CDR1 SGHRS, CDR2 YFSETQ. Written as DNA, the CDR3 is TGCGCCAGTTCGGGGATAGAATCGTGGAGCACTGAAGCTTTCTTT. Its protein product is CASSGIESWSTEAFF.

The CDR3 sequence is CASSRTRGETQYF. The CDR3 region has the DNA TGCGCCAGCAGCCGGACTAGAGGTGAGACCCAGTACTTC. The chain recombines TRBV4-1 with TRBJ2-5; 7 nucleotides agree with TRBD2. CDR1 MGHRA and CDR2 YSYEKL come from the germline V gene. The ends lost 4 bases at V and 5 bases at J; junction bases unmatched: 4. The CDR3 covers 13 residues.

Concerning this clone: A single base separates this from a much larger clone, so it may be a read error. The rearrangement links TRBV28 to TRBJ2-7; TRBD1 or TRBD2 may be the D gene (5 bases each). V was shortened by 10 bases and J by 4 bases, with 17 bases between the two germline ends. There are 13 residues in the CDR3. Germline-derived CDR1 and CDR2 are MDHEN and SYDVKM. The CDR3 region has the DNA TGTGCCAACCGCCGGGGCAGGCAGTACGAGCAGTACTTC. It translates to CANRRGRQYEQYF.

The V call is TRBV18, the J call TRBJ2-1; weak D call: TRBD1 (5 bases). The CDR3 has 16 amino acids. Trimming pared 0 bases from V and 1 base from J, leaving 10 bases between. Germline CDR1 KGHSH, CDR2 LQKENI. In nucleotides, the CDR3 is TGTGCCAGCTCACCACCGAATCAGGGATCCTACAATGAGCAGTTCTTC. Encoded protein: CASSPPNQGSYNEQFF.

The chain recombines TRBV11-1 with TRBJ2-3; 12 bases line up with TRBD2. Germline assignment: CDR1 SGHAT and CDR2 FQDESV (reference sequence). After removal of 5 bases from V and 6 bases from J, the junction contained 9 bases not matched to a gene. This CDR3 comprises 16 residues. The CDR3 region is CASSLRLAGALDTQYF. The CDR3, as DNA: TGTGCCAGCAGCCTAAGACTAGCGGGGGCTCTGGATACGCAGTATTTT.

V gene TRBV7-8 combines with J gene TRBJ2-5; no reliable D call. Per the germline V gene, CDR1 is SGHVS and CDR2 is FQNEAQ. The CDR3 length is 14 residues. Trimming took 6 bases from V and 5 from J, leaving 16 bases between them. CDR3 in DNA: TGTGCCAGCAGTAAAACGACATCGATGGAGACCCAGTACTTC. This sequence encodes CASSKTTSMETQYF.

This clone came up a few times. V and J are TRBV5-1 and TRBJ1-1; D is perhaps TRBD1 (5 bases). Germline loops: CDR1 SGHRS, CDR2 YFSETQ. This CDR3 has 14 residues. The V gene lost 4 bases and the J gene lost 4 bases, with 14 bases spanning the gap. The CDR3: CASSPDIFVTEAFF. The CDR3 DNA reads as TGCGCCAGCAGCCCGGACATCTTCGTCACTGAAGCTTTCTTT.

The chain links TRBV18 to TRBJ2-5; 9 nucleotides match TRBD2. There are 13 residues in the CDR3. V trimming: 5 bases; J trimming: 2 bases; junction bases outside the gene matches: 0. Germline CDR1 reads KGHSH; CDR2 reads LQKENI. The CDR3 is CASSTSGQETQYF. In DNA form, the CDR3 reads TGTGCCAGCTCAACTAGCGGGCAAGAGACCCAGTACTTC.

The table lists this clone with a few counts. The chain couples TRBV5-1 to TRBJ1-1, with 7 bases that match TRBD1. Germline V gene data show CDR1 as SGHRS and CDR2 as YFSETQ. V trimming: 3 bases; J trimming: 3 bases; junction bases outside the gene matches: 5. The CDR3 is 14 amino acids. This CDR3 is CASSSTGRDTEAFF. As DNA, the CDR3 is TGCGCCAGCAGCTCGACAGGGAGGGACACTGAAGCTTTCTTT.

With respect to this clone: Other nucleotide sequences from this sample produce the same CDR3. The J gene is TRBJ2-7, the V gene TRBV5-6, with D uncertain. Germline-derived CDR1 and CDR2 are SGHDT and YYEEEE. This CDR3 contains 12 residues. The V and J ends lost 4 bases and 0 bases respectively, with 5 bases between them. The CDR3 region has the DNA TGTGCCAGCAGCCTGAGCTCCTACGAGCAGTACTTC. Protein product: CASSLSSYEQYF.

J is TRBJ1-1 and V is TRBV9; D call uncertain. CDR3 length equals 14 residues. CDR1 is SGDLS and CDR2 is YYNGEE in the germline V gene. V was cut by 4 bases and J by 4 bases, with 14 bases left in between. CDR3 nucleotide sequence: TGTGCCAGCAGCCCGAGGAGGGTAGGCACTGAAGCTTTCTTT. This gives the protein CASSPRRVGTEAFF.

The genes are TRBV4-2 and TRBJ2-3; weak D call: TRBD2 (5 bases). Per the germline V gene, CDR1 is LGHNA and CDR2 is YNFKEQ. V was shortened by 0 bases and J by 0 bases, with 13 bases between the two germline ends. CDR3 length: 17 residues. CDR3 region: CASSQESLAFSTDTQYF. The DNA of the CDR3 is TGTGCCAGCAGCCAAGAGTCCCTAGCCTTTAGCACAGATACGCAGTATTTT.

The chain combines TRBV11-3 with TRBJ2-5; D may match TRBD1 or TRBD2 (7 bases each). CDR1 and CDR2 (germline): SGHNT, YENEEA. This CDR3 is 15 amino acids long. Deletions cut 5 bases from V and 2 bases from J, with 15 bases between. DNA for the CDR3: TGTGCCAGCAGCCACCGACAGGGAGGGCAAGAGACCCAGTACTTC. Amino acid sequence: CASSHRQGGQETQYF.

By proportion, this clone is medium-sized. The sample has other DNA sequences that encode this CDR3 too. This chain uses TRBV28 with TRBJ2-7; 10 positions match TRBD2. Germline CDR1 is MDHEN and CDR2 is SYDVKM. V lost 2 bases and J lost 3; bases outside the gene matches: 4. This CDR3 has 15 amino acids. The CDR3 here is CASSLSPSGSYEQYF. The CDR3 coding sequence is TGTGCCAGCAGTTTAAGTCCTAGCGGGAGCTACGAGCAGTACTTC.

For this clone: Other nucleotide sequences from this sample produce the same CDR3. V gene TRBV9 combines with J gene TRBJ1-5, with D unclear. V gave up 0 bases and J gave up 4 bases, with 5 bases separating them. This CDR3 is 13 amino acids long. The V gene's germline CDR1 is SGDLS and CDR2 YYNGEE. As DNA, the CDR3 is TGTGCCAGCAGCGTAGGGGAAAATCAGCCCCAGCATTTT. Translation: CASSVGENQPQHF.

The gene calls are TRBV13 and TRBJ2-1; TRBD2 aligns across 7 bases. Looked up from germline, CDR1 is PRHDT and CDR2 is FYEKMQ (reference sequence). The CDR3 extends over 18 amino acids. V was clipped by 2 bases and J by 0 bases; unmatched bases: 10. CDR3: CASSLYLGSSGSYNEQFF. The DNA of the CDR3 is TGTGCCAGCAGCTTATATCTAGGGTCTAGCGGCTCCTACAATGAGCAGTTCTTC.

This clone was observed a few times. This chain links TRBV18 with TRBJ2-3, with 12 bases lining up with TRBD2. Germline CDR1 and CDR2: KGHSH and LQKENI. CDR3 length: 21 residues. V shed 1 base and J 4 bases; nucleotides not matched to a gene: 18. CDR3 residues: CASSPRRAGRLAGEDPDTQYF. CDR3 nucleotides: TGTGCCAGCTCACCACGACGGGCAGGCCGACTAGCGGGAGAGGATCCAGATACGCAGTATTTT.

This clone was detected only a few times. The genes are TRBV11-3 and TRBJ2-1; D is possibly TRBD1 (6 bases). Trimming stripped 5 bases from V and 8 bases from J, with 19 bases between. CDR1 SGHNT and CDR2 YENEEA come from the germline V gene. The CDR3 loop spans 15 amino acids. The CDR3 nucleotides read TGTGCCAGCAGCCCGCAGGGGAAAGGTGGGGATGAGCAGTTCTTC. It specifies CASSPQGKGGDEQFF.

This chain uses TRBV2 with TRBJ1-5; D is undetermined. Germline CDR1 reads SNHLY; CDR2 reads FYNNEI. The CDR3 extends over 16 amino acids. Trimming shortened V by 3 bases and J by 1 base, and 13 bases separated the two germline ends. CDR3 region: CASSDSERRSNQPQHF. The CDR3 DNA follows: TGTGCCAGCAGTGATTCAGAACGGAGGAGCAATCAGCCCCAGCATTTT.

The chain combines TRBV7-9 with TRBJ1-4; D might be TRBD1 (6 bases). The CDR3 consists of 16 residues. Germline V gene data show CDR1 as SEHNR and CDR2 as FQNEAQ (reference sequence). The V end was cut by 5 bases, the J end by 6 bases, with 19 bases between. The CDR3 DNA is TGTGCCAGCAGCCCTCGGGGCGGCGAGGGGGATGAAAAACTGTTTTTT. The encoded protein is CASSPRGGEGDEKLFF.